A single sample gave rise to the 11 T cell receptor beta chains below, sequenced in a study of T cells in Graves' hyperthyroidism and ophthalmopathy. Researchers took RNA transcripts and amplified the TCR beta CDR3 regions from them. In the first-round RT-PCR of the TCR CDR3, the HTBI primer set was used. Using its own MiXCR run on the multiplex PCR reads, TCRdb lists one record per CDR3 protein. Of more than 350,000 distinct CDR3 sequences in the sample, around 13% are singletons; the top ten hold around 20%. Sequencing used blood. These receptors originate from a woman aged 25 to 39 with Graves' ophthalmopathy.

CDR3 bases: TGCAGTGCTAGAGATTCATTGACTAGCGGGGGGAGCACAGATACGCAGTATTTT. Protein sequence: CSARDSLTSGGSTDTQYF. J is TRBJ2-3 and V is TRBV20-1, with 13 bases lining up with TRBD2. The ends lost 0 bases at V and 0 bases at J; junction bases unmatched: 6. Germline V gene sequence: CDR1 DFQATT, CDR2 SNEGSKA (reference sequence). The CDR3 has 18 residues.

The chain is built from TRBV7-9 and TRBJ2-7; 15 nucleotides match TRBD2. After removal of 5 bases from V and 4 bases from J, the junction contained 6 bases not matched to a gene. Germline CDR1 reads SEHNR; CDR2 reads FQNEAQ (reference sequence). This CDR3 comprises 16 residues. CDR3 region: CASSAGLAGGRYEQYF. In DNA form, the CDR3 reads TGTGCCAGCAGCGCGGGACTAGCGGGGGGAAGGTACGAGCAGTACTTC. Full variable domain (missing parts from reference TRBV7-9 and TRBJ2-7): DTGVSQNPRHKITKRGQNVTFRCDPISEHNRLYWYRQTLGQGPEFLTYFQNEAQLEKSRLLSDRFSAERPKGSFSTLEIQRTEQGDSAMYLCASSAGLAGGRYEQYFGPGTRLTVT.

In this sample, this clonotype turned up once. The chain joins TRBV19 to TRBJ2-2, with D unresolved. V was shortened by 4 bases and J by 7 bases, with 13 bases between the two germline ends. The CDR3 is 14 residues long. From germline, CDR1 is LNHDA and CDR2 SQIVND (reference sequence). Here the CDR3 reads CASSTPGRGGELFF. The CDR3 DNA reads TGTGCCAGTAGTACCCCCGGGCGCGGCGGGGAGCTGTTTTTT.

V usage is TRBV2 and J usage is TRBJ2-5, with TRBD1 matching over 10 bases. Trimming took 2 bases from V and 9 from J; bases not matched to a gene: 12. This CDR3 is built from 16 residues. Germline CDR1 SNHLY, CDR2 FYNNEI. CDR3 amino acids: CASSETTGGPRVAQYF. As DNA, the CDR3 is TGTGCCAGCAGTGAAACGACAGGGGGCCCACGAGTGGCCCAGTACTTC. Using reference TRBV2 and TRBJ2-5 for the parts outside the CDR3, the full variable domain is EPEVTQTPSHQVTQMGQEVILRCVPISNHLYFYWYRQILGQKVEFLVSFYNNEISEKSEIFDDQFSVERPDGSNFTLKIRSTKLEDSAMYFCASSETTGGPRVAQYFGPGTRLLVL.

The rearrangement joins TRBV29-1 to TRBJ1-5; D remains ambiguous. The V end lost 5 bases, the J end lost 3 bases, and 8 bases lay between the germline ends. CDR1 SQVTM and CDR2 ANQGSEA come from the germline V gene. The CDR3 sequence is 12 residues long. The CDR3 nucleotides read TGCAGCGTTCAAGGCGACAATCAGCCCCAGCATTTT. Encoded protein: CSVQGDNQPQHF.

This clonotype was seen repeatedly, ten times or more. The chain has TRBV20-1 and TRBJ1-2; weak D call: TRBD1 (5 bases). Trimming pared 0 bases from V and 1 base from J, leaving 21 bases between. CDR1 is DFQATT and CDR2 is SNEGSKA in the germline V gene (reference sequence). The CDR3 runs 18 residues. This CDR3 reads CSARDAKTLGTRNYGYTF. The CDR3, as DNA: TGCAGTGCTAGAGATGCTAAGACGTTAGGGACCCGTAACTATGGCTACACCTTC.

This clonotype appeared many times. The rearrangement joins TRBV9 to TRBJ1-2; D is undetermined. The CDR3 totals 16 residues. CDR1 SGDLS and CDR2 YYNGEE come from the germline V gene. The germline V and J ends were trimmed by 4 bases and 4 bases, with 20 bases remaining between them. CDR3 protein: CASSTQRGPSVYGYTF. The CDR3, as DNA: TGTGCCAGCAGCACCCAGAGAGGGCCAAGCGTCTATGGCTACACCTTC.

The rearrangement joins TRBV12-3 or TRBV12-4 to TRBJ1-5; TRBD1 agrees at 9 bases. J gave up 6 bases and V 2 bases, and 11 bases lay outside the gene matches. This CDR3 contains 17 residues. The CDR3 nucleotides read TGTGCCAGCAGTTTAATGGTTGGGACAGGGTCTTTTCAGCCCCAGCATTTT. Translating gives CASSLMVGTGSFQPQHF.

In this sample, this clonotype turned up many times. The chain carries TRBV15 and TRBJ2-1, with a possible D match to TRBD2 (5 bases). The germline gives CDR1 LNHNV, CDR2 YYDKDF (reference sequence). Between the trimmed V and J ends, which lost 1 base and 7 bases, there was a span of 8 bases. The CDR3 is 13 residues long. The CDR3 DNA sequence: TGTGCCACCAGCAGAGGTCGAGGGAATGAGCAGTTCTTC. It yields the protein CATSRGRGNEQFF.

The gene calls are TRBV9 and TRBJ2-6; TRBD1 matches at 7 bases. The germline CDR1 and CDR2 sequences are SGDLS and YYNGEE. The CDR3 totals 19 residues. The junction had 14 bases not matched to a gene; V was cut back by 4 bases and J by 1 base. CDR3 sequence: CASSHSRQGAPSGANVLTF. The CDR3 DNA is TGTGCCAGCAGCCACTCAAGACAGGGCGCCCCTTCTGGGGCCAACGTCCTGACTTTC.

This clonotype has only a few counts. The CDR3 here is CAWSVDRRSSGNTIYF. CDR3 DNA sequence: TGTGCCTGGAGTGTAGACAGACGGAGCTCTGGAAACACCATATATTTT. This chain joins TRBV30 and TRBJ1-3; TRBD1 is a possible D gene (5 bases). Germline V gene data show CDR1 as GTSNPN and CDR2 as SVGIG (reference sequence). Trimming left V 0 bases short and J 0 bases short, with 12 bases between. The CDR3 is 16 residues long.